The rows below give T cell receptor beta chains drawn from one sample of a study of response to subunit inactivated influenza vaccine. TCRdb redid the calling of the RT-PCR reads with MiXCR, one entry per CDR3 protein. The table records 450,000 to 600,000 distinct CDR3 sequences, about 7.6% of them present only once. Sequencing was performed on PBMCs from blood, taken roughly 24 months after vaccination. These receptors were taken from a man aged 45 to 70 who received an inactivated influenza vaccine. Both conserved end residues are part of each CDR3. Each record gives: CDR3 protein, CDR3 DNA, D gene, V gene, J gene, clone size. A D gene is named only where the DNA matches it firmly. Only part of the rows carry a size: once, few, many, or a class if the clone is expanded.

CDR3aa: CASSIGLAGLGEQYF
CDR3nt: TGTGCCAGCAGCATAGGACTAGCGGGCCTTGGGGAGCAGTACTTC
d_gene: TRBD2
v_gene: TRBV6-2/TRBV6-3
j_gene: TRBJ2-7
abundance: few

CDR3aa: CASSPDGVDTQYF
CDR3nt: TGCGCCAGCAGCCCCGATGGAGTTGATACGCAGTATTTT
d_gene: NA
v_gene: TRBV5-1
j_gene: TRBJ2-3
abundance: NA

CDR3aa: CASSLGPPQETQYF
CDR3nt: TGTGCCAGCAGTTTAGGTCCCCCCCAAGAGACCCAGTACTTC
d_gene: NA
v_gene: TRBV12-3/TRBV12-4
j_gene: TRBJ2-5
abundance: NA

CDR3aa: CASSLASEAFF
CDR3nt: TGTGCCAGCAGCTTAGCGTCCGAAGCTTTCTTT
d_gene: NA
v_gene: TRBV7-9
j_gene: TRBJ1-1
abundance: NA

CDR3aa: CASSGMSGGTYNEQFF
CDR3nt: TGCGCCAGCAGCGGGATGAGCGGGGGGACCTACAATGAGCAGTTCTTC
d_gene: TRBD2
v_gene: TRBV5-1
j_gene: TRBJ2-1
abundance: few

CDR3aa: CASNKRGTEAFF
CDR3nt: TGTGCCAGCAATAAAAGGGGAACTGAAGCTTTCTTT
d_gene: NA
v_gene: TRBV28
j_gene: TRBJ1-1
abundance: NA

CDR3aa: CASSHTRTSGISTDTQYF
CDR3nt: TGTGCCAGCAGCCACACCCGGACTAGCGGGATCTCCACAGATACGCAGTATTTT
d_gene: TRBD2
v_gene: TRBV7-3
j_gene: TRBJ2-3
abundance: NA

CDR3aa: CASAQMGLAGETQYF
CDR3nt: TGTGCCAGCGCCCAGATGGGACTAGCGGGAGAGACCCAGTACTTC
d_gene: TRBD2
v_gene: TRBV2
j_gene: TRBJ2-5
abundance: few

CDR3aa: CASSRAGSVKNIQYF
CDR3nt: TGTGCCAGCAGTCGAGCGGGGTCGGTCAAAAACATTCAGTACTTC
d_gene: TRBD2
v_gene: TRBV28
j_gene: TRBJ2-4
abundance: many

CDR3aa: CSAARGVNQPQHF
CDR3nt: TGCAGTGCTGCCAGGGGGGTCAATCAGCCCCAGCATTTT
d_gene: TRBD1
v_gene: TRBV20-1
j_gene: TRBJ1-5
abundance: few

CDR3aa: CSVTPGLAGGYTQYF
CDR3nt: TGCAGCGTCACACCGGGACTAGCGGGAGGATATACGCAGTATTTT
d_gene: TRBD2
v_gene: TRBV29-1
j_gene: TRBJ2-3
abundance: many

CDR3aa: CASSPQRPDTQYF
CDR3nt: TGCGCCAGCAGCCCCCAGAGACCGGATACGCAGTATTTT
d_gene: NA
v_gene: TRBV4-3
j_gene: TRBJ2-3
abundance: NA

CDR3aa: CSAQQGTEANYGYTF
CDR3nt: TGCAGTGCCCAACAAGGCACAGAAGCTAACTATGGCTACACCTTC
d_gene: NA
v_gene: TRBV20-1
j_gene: TRBJ1-2
abundance: few

CDR3aa: CASSEHEGEWSEAFF
CDR3nt: TGTGCCAGCAGTGAACATGAGGGGGAGTGGTCTGAAGCTTTCTTT
d_gene: NA
v_gene: TRBV25-1
j_gene: TRBJ1-1
abundance: many

CDR3aa: CASSSASGTLQETQYF
CDR3nt: TGTGCCAGTAGTAGTGCTAGCGGTACCTTACAAGAGACCCAGTACTTC
d_gene: TRBD2
v_gene: TRBV19
j_gene: TRBJ2-5
abundance: NA

CDR3aa: CASSEVYRANQPQHF
CDR3nt: TGTGCCAGCAGTGAAGTTTACAGGGCCAATCAGCCCCAGCATTTT
d_gene: NA
v_gene: TRBV6-1
j_gene: TRBJ1-5
abundance: few

CDR3aa: CSAHRGSKTQYF
CDR3nt: TGCAGTGCTCACAGGGGGAGTAAGACCCAGTACTTC
d_gene: TRBD1
v_gene: TRBV20-1
j_gene: TRBJ2-5
abundance: many

CDR3aa: CSGQGTGPDTQYF
CDR3nt: TGCAGCGGACAGGGGACGGGGCCAGATACGCAGTATTTT
d_gene: TRBD1
v_gene: TRBV29-1
j_gene: TRBJ2-3
abundance: many

CDR3aa: CSARGGYGYTF
CDR3nt: TGCAGTGCTAGGGGCGGCTATGGCTACACCTTC
d_gene: NA
v_gene: TRBV20-1
j_gene: TRBJ1-2
abundance: many

CDR3aa: CASKLTPASTDTQYF
CDR3nt: TGTGCCAGCAAACTGACACCCGCTAGCACAGATACGCAGTATTTT
d_gene: NA
v_gene: TRBV28
j_gene: TRBJ2-3
abundance: few

CDR3aa: CASSPPGLAGGLETQYF
CDR3nt: TGTGCCAGCAGCCCGCCGGGGCTAGCGGGGGGATTAGAGACCCAGTACTTC
d_gene: TRBD2
v_gene: TRBV7-2
j_gene: TRBJ2-5
abundance: many

CDR3aa: CASKVMNTEAFF
CDR3nt: TGTGCCAGCAAGGTCATGAACACTGAAGCTTTCTTT
d_gene: NA
v_gene: TRBV6-1
j_gene: TRBJ1-1
abundance: few

CDR3aa: CASSPWQTANTGELFF
CDR3nt: TGTGCCAGCAGCCCTTGGCAAACCGCGAACACCGGGGAGCTGTTTTTT
d_gene: NA
v_gene: TRBV7-9
j_gene: TRBJ2-2
abundance: NA

CDR3aa: CSARVSSGRAVDTQYF
CDR3nt: TGCAGTGCTAGAGTGTCCAGCGGGAGGGCCGTAGATACGCAGTATTTT
d_gene: TRBD2
v_gene: TRBV20-1
j_gene: TRBJ2-3
abundance: NA

CDR3aa: CSATTQGSYGYTF
CDR3nt: TGCAGTGCCACCACCCAAGGATCTTATGGCTACACCTTC
d_gene: NA
v_gene: TRBV20-1
j_gene: TRBJ1-2
abundance: few

CDR3aa: CSASRSGNADTQYF
CDR3nt: TGCAGTGCTAGCCGTAGCGGAAACGCAGATACGCAGTATTTT
d_gene: NA
v_gene: TRBV20-1
j_gene: TRBJ2-3
abundance: many

CDR3aa: CSARDRIGYYEQYF
CDR3nt: TGCAGTGCTAGAGATCGTATAGGGTACTACGAGCAGTACTTC
d_gene: NA
v_gene: TRBV20-1
j_gene: TRBJ2-7
abundance: NA

CDR3aa: CASSSSGGGDTQYF
CDR3nt: TGTGCCAGCAGCTCCAGCGGGGGTGGGGATACGCAGTATTTT
d_gene: TRBD2
v_gene: TRBV7-9
j_gene: TRBJ2-3
abundance: NA

CDR3aa: CASSLTGRNLNEQFF
CDR3nt: TGTGCCAGCAGTTTAACGGGACGCAACCTCAATGAGCAGTTCTTC
d_gene: NA
v_gene: TRBV12-3/TRBV12-4
j_gene: TRBJ2-1
abundance: many

CDR3aa: CASSLGPAGVISYEQYF
CDR3nt: TGTGCCAGCAGCTTAGGTCCAGCGGGAGTAATCTCCTACGAGCAGTACTTC
d_gene: TRBD2
v_gene: TRBV11-1
j_gene: TRBJ2-7
abundance: few

CDR3aa: CASSSDNEQFF
CDR3nt: TGTGCCAGCAGTTCGGACAATGAGCAGTTCTTC
d_gene: NA
v_gene: TRBV6-2/TRBV6-3
j_gene: TRBJ2-1
abundance: many

CDR3aa: CASLRGGSSYNEQFF
CDR3nt: TGTGCCAGCCTTAGGGGCGGAAGCTCCTACAATGAGCAGTTCTTC
d_gene: NA
v_gene: TRBV12-3/TRBV12-4
j_gene: TRBJ2-1
abundance: many

CDR3aa: CAAGRANTGELFF
CDR3nt: TGTGCCGCGGGACGGGCGAACACCGGGGAGCTGTTTTTT
d_gene: NA
v_gene: TRBV6-6
j_gene: TRBJ2-2
abundance: NA

CDR3aa: CASSSLRALGGEQYF
CDR3nt: TGTGCCAGCAGTTCCCTCCGGGCCCTGGGAGGGGAGCAGTACTTC
d_gene: TRBD2
v_gene: TRBV27
j_gene: TRBJ2-7
abundance: few

CDR3aa: CASSSKLGDTQYF
CDR3nt: TGTGCCAGCAGCTCCAAGTTGGGAGATACGCAGTATTTT
d_gene: NA
v_gene: TRBV7-2
j_gene: TRBJ2-3
abundance: NA

CDR3aa: CASSPGHAQETQYF
CDR3nt: TGCGCCAGCAGCCCCGGACATGCCCAAGAGACCCAGTACTTC
d_gene: NA
v_gene: TRBV5-1
j_gene: TRBJ2-5
abundance: NA

CDR3aa: CASRLAGFFEQFF
CDR3nt: TGTGCCAGCAGACTAGCGGGATTCTTTGAGCAGTTCTTC
d_gene: TRBD2
v_gene: TRBV11-2
j_gene: TRBJ2-1
abundance: NA

CDR3aa: CSVGGTSGRTYEQYF
CDR3nt: TGCAGCGTTGGTGGGACTAGCGGACGAACCTACGAGCAGTACTTC
d_gene: TRBD2
v_gene: TRBV29-1
j_gene: TRBJ2-7
abundance: many

CDR3aa: CSARSRGVAGGYNEQFF
CDR3nt: TGCAGTGCTAGATCGCGTGGAGTAGCGGGGGGCTACAATGAGCAGTTCTTC
d_gene: TRBD2
v_gene: TRBV20-1
j_gene: TRBJ2-1
abundance: NA

CDR3aa: CASSIGGNSPLHF
CDR3nt: TGTGCCAGTAGTATCGGGGGTAATTCACCCCTCCACTTT
d_gene: NA
v_gene: TRBV19
j_gene: TRBJ1-6
abundance: few

CDR3aa: CASSPDGRKSYEQYF
CDR3nt: TGTGCCAGCAGCCCGGACGGGAGGAAGTCCTACGAGCAGTACTTC
d_gene: NA
v_gene: TRBV21-1
j_gene: TRBJ2-7
abundance: NA

CDR3aa: CASSPDGNMETQYF
CDR3nt: TGCGCCAGCTCGCCTGACGGGAATATGGAGACCCAGTACTTC
d_gene: NA
v_gene: TRBV5-1
j_gene: TRBJ2-5
abundance: many

CDR3aa: CAWSTDSTYEQYF
CDR3nt: TGTGCCTGGAGTACTGACAGTACCTACGAGCAGTACTTC
d_gene: NA
v_gene: TRBV30
j_gene: TRBJ2-7
abundance: many

CDR3aa: CANKDRPTSKNIQYF
CDR3nt: TGTGCCAACAAGGACAGGCCGACGTCCAAAAACATTCAGTACTTC
d_gene: TRBD1
v_gene: TRBV3-1
j_gene: TRBJ2-4
abundance: few

CDR3aa: CSASGREAYEQYF
CDR3nt: TGCAGTGCTAGCGGGCGGGAGGCCTACGAGCAGTACTTC
d_gene: TRBD2
v_gene: TRBV20-1
j_gene: TRBJ2-7
abundance: NA